The 17 T cell receptor beta chains listed next were all sequenced from one sample in a study of blood T cell repertoires in COVID-19. Using immunoSEQ multiplex PCR, the repertoire was profiled, and TCRdb retains in-frame clones only, with some absent. The data contain roughly 80,000 clones, roughly nine tenths of them singletons. Sequenced material: peripheral blood. These receptor sequences come from a woman aged 45 to 65 in a cohort sampled during active COVID-19.

The V and J genes are TRBV12-3 or TRBV12-4 and TRBJ1-2; D remains ambiguous. The CDR3 sequence is 13 residues long. V lost 1 base, J lost 6 bases, and 9 bases lay in between. The CDR3 is CASSLGGQNGYTF. CDR3 bases: TGTGCCAGCAGTTTAGGTGGCCAGAATGGCTACACCTTC.

This clone was counted once. The chain combines TRBV2 with TRBJ1-5; possibly TRBD1 for D (6 bases). Trimming removed 5 bases at V and 3 bases at J, with 11 bases between. The CDR3 covers 14 residues. Germline V lookup: CDR1 SNHLY, CDR2 FYNNEI. The CDR3 loop is CASSFDRNNQPQHF. The CDR3 bases are TGTGCCAGCAGTTTTGACAGGAACAATCAGCCCCAGCATTTT.

This clone was seen a single time. The gene calls are TRBV5-5 and TRBJ1-1; D remains unclear. The germline gives CDR1 SGHKS, CDR2 YYEKEE (reference sequence). CDR3 length equals 14 residues. V shed 4 bases and J shed 2 bases, with 12 bases lying between them. Here the CDR3 reads CASSGLTGNTEAFF. CDR3 nucleotides: TGTGCCAGCAGCGGTCTCACGGGAAACACTGAAGCTTTCTTT.

This clone was recorded once. This chain links TRBV9 with TRBJ2-2, with D tentatively TRBD2 (5 bases). The V gene's germline CDR1 is SGDLS and CDR2 YYNGEE. V was pared by 4 bases and J by 0 bases, with 10 bases between. The CDR3 has 15 amino acids. As DNA, the CDR3 is TGTGCCAGCAGCCCTTCGGACTCGAACACCGGGGAGCTGTTTTTT. This encodes CASSPSDSNTGELFF.

This sequence joins TRBV3-1 (or the pseudogene TRBV3-2) and TRBJ2-3, with 14 bases aligning to TRBD2. This CDR3 contains 15 residues. Germline values: CDR1 LGHDT, CDR2 YNNKEL (reference sequence). After removal of 7 bases from V and 9 bases from J, the junction contained 9 bases not matched to a gene. The CDR3 region has the DNA TGTGCCAGCACCGCGGGACTAGCGGGAGAACGGACGCAGTATTTT. Amino acid sequence: CASTAGLAGERTQYF.

This rearrangement joins TRBV2 to TRBJ1-1, with D uncertain. V was pared by 4 bases and J by 2 bases, with 11 bases between. Germline CDR1 reads SNHLY; CDR2 reads FYNNEI. CDR3 size: 14 residues. As DNA, the CDR3 is TGTGCCAGCAGTGTCCTATCATCTAACACTGAAGCTTTCTTT. Translating gives CASSVLSSNTEAFF.

A few counts support this clone. The rearrangement uses TRBV28 and TRBJ2-7, with D perhaps matching TRBD1 (7 bases). V was shortened by 8 bases and J by 3 bases, with 20 bases between the two germline ends. This CDR3 comprises 15 residues. Germline V lookup: CDR1 MDHEN, CDR2 SYDVKM. CDR3 in amino acids: CASSGGGGFDYEQYF. The CDR3 coding sequence is TGTGCCAGCTCTGGAGGAGGGGGCTTTGACTACGAGCAGTACTTC.

The chain is built from TRBV19 and TRBJ1-5; D gene uncertain. This CDR3 is 17 amino acids long. Trimming took off 4 bases at V and 2 bases at J, with 18 bases between the two ends. Germline CDR1 LNHDA, CDR2 SQIVND (reference sequence). CDR3 region: CASSTYPRARGNQPQHF. Here the CDR3 DNA reads TGTGCCAGTAGTACGTACCCCCGAGCCCGGGGCAATCAGCCCCAGCATTTT. The full variable domain, completed using reference TRBV19 and TRBJ1-5, is DGGITQSPKYLFRKEGQNVTLSCEQNLNHDAMYWYRQDPGQGLRLIYYSQIVNDFQKGDIAEGYSVSREKKESFPLTVTSAQKNPTAFYLCASSTYPRARGNQPQHFGDGTRLSIL.

The rearrangement joins TRBV7-5 to TRBJ2-7; the table's D call, TRBD2, has no DNA check behind it. TRBV7-5 is a pseudogene. CDR3 length: 17 amino acids. The CDR3 coding sequence is TGTGCCAGAAGCTTGGGACTAGCGGGAGGGCCTTGGGGCGAGCAGTACTTC. Translation gives CARSLGLAGGPWGEQYF.

The genes are TRBV5-1 and TRBJ2-6, with 9 bases aligning to TRBD1. Germline-derived CDR1 and CDR2 are SGHRS and YFSETQ. V lost 1 base and J lost 1; bases outside the gene matches: 12. The CDR3 is made up of 20 amino acids. The CDR3, as DNA: TGCGCCAGCAGCTTGTGGAACCGGGACAGGGCCTTGTCTGGGGCCAACGTCCTGACTTTC. Its protein is CASSLWNRDRALSGANVLTF.

The chain links TRBV6-5 to TRBJ1-2; no firm D call. V was shortened by 7 bases and J by 6 bases, with 15 bases between the two germline ends. The CDR3 sequence is 13 residues long. Germline V lookup: CDR1 MNHEY, CDR2 SVGAGI. The CDR3 DNA reads as TGTGCCAGCACCCCGGGAGGGTTTGATGGCTACACCTTC. It encodes CASTPGGFDGYTF.

A single count supports this clone. The chain joins TRBV9 to TRBJ2-1, with D perhaps TRBD2 (7 bases). Trimming removed 0 bases from V and 6 bases from J, with 22 bases in between. Germline assignment: CDR1 SGDLS and CDR2 YYNGEE. This CDR3 is 18 amino acids long. The CDR3 here is CASSVATGAASGSNEQFF. DNA of the CDR3: TGTGCCAGCAGCGTAGCTACGGGGGCGGCTAGCGGATCCAATGAGCAGTTCTTC.

The chain is built from TRBV7-2 and TRBJ1-2, with D tentatively TRBD1 (5 bases). The length of the CDR3 is 15 residues. Trimming took 0 bases from V and 3 from J, leaving 11 bases between them. CDR1 and CDR2 from the germline V gene are SGHTA and FQGNSA. CDR3 loop: CASSLAQGPHYGYTF. In DNA form, the CDR3 reads TGTGCCAGCAGCTTAGCGCAGGGCCCCCACTATGGCTACACCTTC.

This clone was recorded once. The genes are TRBV19 and TRBJ1-2; the D gene is possibly TRBD1 (6 bases). This CDR3 spans 10 amino acids. The V gene's germline CDR1 is LNHDA and CDR2 SQIVND (reference sequence). Deletions cut 9 bases from V and 7 bases from J, with 9 bases between. As DNA, the CDR3 is TGTGCCAGCCGGGACATTGGCTACACCTTC. This gives the protein CASRDIGYTF.

The chain uses TRBV12-3 or TRBV12-4 and TRBJ2-3; D is unclear. The CDR3 extends over 11 amino acids. Trimming stripped 7 bases from V and 2 bases from J, with 4 bases between. This chain's CDR3 is CASTYTDTQYF. CDR3 DNA sequence: TGTGCCAGCACCTACACAGATACGCAGTATTTT.

The CDR3 DNA follows: TGTGCCAGCAGCTTAGGGCCCGCGACCGGGAGCGGGGAGCTGTTTTTT. It is translated as CASSLGPATGSGELFF. The rearrangement uses TRBV7-3 and TRBJ2-2, with TRBD2 as a possible D gene (6 bases). Germline V gene data show CDR1 as SGHTA and CDR2 as FQGTGA. Trimming pared 2 bases from V and 7 bases from J, leaving 17 bases between. The CDR3 sequence is 16 residues long.

This chain links TRBV12-3 or TRBV12-4 with TRBJ2-7, with D hard to call. This CDR3 contains 13 residues. Trimming pared 5 bases from V and 8 bases from J, leaving 16 bases between. CDR3 coding DNA: TGTGCCAGCAGTGCCAATACCGGTTCGCAGCAGTACTTC. It yields the protein CASSANTGSQQYF.